Listed here are 19 T cell receptor beta chains from one sample, sequenced in a study of T cell repertoires in cytomegalovirus infection (dated by TCRdb to the late 2010s). For these receptors, no antigen is known. What the treatment or condition label conveys for this sample: in vitro stimulation with specific CMV peptide epitopes to enrich CMV-specific T cells. Sequencing used an Illumina HiSeq 1500. TCRdb applied fastp at Q25 and MiXCR to the public reads, then kept only in-frame beta chains. All rows with the same CDR3 protein become a single entry with the most common DNA and genes. The sample table lists 250,000 to 400,000 distinct CDR3 sequences, roughly 25% of them with a count of one. Roughly 14% of the sample lies in the top ten. Sequencing was performed on cultured PBMCs, taken from culture after CMV antigen stimulation. Receptors originate from a human donor in good health (CMV status not recorded). Some clones in this sample may be carry-over from other donors' samples.

This clonotype has at least ten counts. The chain recombines TRBV7-2 with TRBJ1-5; possible D gene TRBD1, 6 bases. Trimming left V 5 bases short and J 0 bases short, with 11 bases between. This CDR3 spans 15 amino acids. Per germline, CDR1 SGHTA and CDR2 FQGNSA. The CDR3, as DNA: TGTGCCAGCAGCGAGGACAGTTATAGCAATCAGCCCCAGCATTTT. It yields the protein CASSEDSYSNQPQHF.

Only one count was recorded for this clonotype. The chain employs TRBV19 and TRBJ2-7; D is tentatively TRBD1 or TRBD2 (5 bases each). The germline V and J ends were trimmed by 5 bases and 5 bases, with 25 bases remaining between them. Germline V CDR1 and CDR2: LNHDA, SQIVND (reference sequence). The CDR3 loop spans 17 amino acids. The CDR3 loop is CASSSGPGRSGKNEQYF. CDR3 sequence (DNA): TGTGCCAGTAGTTCCGGACCGGGACGTTCAGGGAAGAACGAGCAGTACTTC.

The chain carries TRBV4-2 and TRBJ2-7; D may be TRBD2 (6 bases). Trimming took off 5 bases at V and 4 bases at J, with 24 bases between the two ends. This CDR3 contains 17 residues. Germline CDR1 LGHNA, CDR2 YNFKEQ. The CDR3 coding sequence is TGTGCCAGCAGCGAAAAGTTGGTAACGGGAGCAGGGTACGAGCAGTACTTC. It specifies CASSEKLVTGAGYEQYF.

This clonotype occurred a few times. The V and J genes are TRBV20-1 and TRBJ1-1; weak D call: TRBD1 (6 bases). Germline V gene lookup returns CDR1 DFQATT and CDR2 SNEGSKA (reference sequence). Trimming cost V 6 bases and J 4 bases, with 12 bases left between them. CDR3 length: 12 amino acids. The CDR3, as DNA: TGCAGTGCGGGGAGGGGGACCACTGAAGCTTTCTTT. This sequence encodes CSAGRGTTEAFF.

The sample holds a few counts of this clonotype. V is TRBV28 and J is TRBJ2-3; D possibly matches TRBD1 or TRBD2 (5 bases each). Deletions cut 5 bases from V and 6 bases from J, with 21 bases between. Looked up from germline, CDR1 is MDHEN and CDR2 is SYDVKM. The CDR3 extends over 16 amino acids. This chain's CDR3 is CASSPSGRDARDTQYF. The CDR3 DNA follows: TGTGCCAGCAGTCCCTCTGGCCGGGACGCGAGGGATACGCAGTATTTT.

This clonotype appeared many times. V and J are TRBV7-2 and TRBJ1-2; no definite D call. The CDR3 length is 12 residues. Germline V gene sequence: CDR1 SGHTA, CDR2 FQGNSA. Deletions cut 6 bases from V and 3 bases from J, with 8 bases between. CDR3 amino acids: CASSLGDYGYTF. CDR3 bases: TGTGCCAGCAGTCTCGGCGACTATGGCTACACCTTC.

The rearrangement uses TRBV20-1 and TRBJ2-3, with TRBD2 matching 8 bases. Per the germline V gene, CDR1 is DFQATT and CDR2 is SNEGSKA (reference sequence). V trimming: 5 bases; J trimming: 3 bases; junction bases outside the gene matches: 10. The CDR3 extends over 15 amino acids. This CDR3 reads CSASRDSGMTDTQYF. CDR3 coding DNA: TGCAGTGCTTCCCGCGATAGCGGGATGACAGATACGCAGTATTTT.

The V gene is TRBV20-1, the J gene TRBJ2-7, with 9 bases identical to TRBD1. V lost 2 bases, J lost 5 bases, and 13 bases stayed unmatched. CDR3 length equals 16 residues. The germline V gene encodes CDR1 DFQATT and CDR2 SNEGSKA (reference sequence). CDR3 residues: CSARLTPGTGTHEQYF. The CDR3 nucleotides are TGCAGTGCTAGATTAACGCCCGGGACAGGGACCCACGAGCAGTACTTC.

Many counts were recorded for this clonotype. V usage is TRBV7-2 and J usage is TRBJ2-1; no clear D gene. Trimming removed 0 bases from V and 8 bases from J, with 5 bases in between. CDR1 SGHTA and CDR2 FQGNSA come from the germline V gene. The CDR3 covers 12 residues. CDR3: CASSLARDEQFF. The CDR3 DNA is TGTGCCAGCAGCTTAGCTCGCGATGAGCAGTTCTTC.

This clonotype was observed at least ten times. This sequence joins TRBV7-6 and TRBJ2-5; D possibly corresponds to TRBD2 (6 bases). Germline CDR1 SGHVS, CDR2 FNYEAQ. Trimming left V 6 bases short and J 1 base short, with 12 bases between. The length of the CDR3 is 14 residues. CDR3 DNA: TGTGCCAGCAGTGCTGGACTATTCCAAGAGACCCAGTACTTC. Amino acid sequence: CASSAGLFQETQYF.

This chain joins TRBV27 and TRBJ2-1, with a possible D match to TRBD1 (6 bases). CDR1 and CDR2 from the germline V gene are MNHEY and SMNVEV (reference sequence). V was shortened by 8 bases and J by 3 bases, with 8 bases between the two germline ends. This CDR3 has 12 amino acids. The CDR3 DNA reads TGTGCCAGCTGGGACAACTACAATGAGCAGTTCTTC. This translates into CASWDNYNEQFF.

The J gene is TRBJ2-5, the V gene TRBV15, with D unclear. Trimming removed 5 bases from V and 2 bases from J, with 9 bases in between. The CDR3 is made up of 13 amino acids. In germline, CDR1 is LNHNV, CDR2 YYDKDF (reference sequence). The CDR3 region has the DNA TGTGCCACCAGCCCACGGATGCAAGAGACCCAGTACTTC. Translating it yields CATSPRMQETQYF.

The chain has TRBV7-3 and TRBJ2-1; the match to TRBD2 covers 8 bases. The length of the CDR3 is 15 residues. Losses at the gene ends were 8 bases for V and 6 bases for J; bases not matched to a gene: 12. Germline CDR1 and CDR2: SGHTA and FQGTGA. CDR3 loop: CASSQEREFFNEQFF. The CDR3 nucleotides are TGTGCCAGCTCCCAGGAGCGGGAGTTCTTCAATGAGCAGTTCTTC.

This clonotype was seen a few times. V gene TRBV20-1 combines with J gene TRBJ2-3; perhaps D is TRBD1 or TRBD2 (5 bases each). Trimming cost V 0 bases and J 2 bases, with 21 bases left between them. The CDR3 sequence is 18 residues long. The V gene's germline CDR1 is DFQATT and CDR2 SNEGSKA (reference sequence). Here the CDR3 reads CSARDALGTPDLTDTQYF. In DNA form, the CDR3 reads TGCAGTGCTAGAGATGCCTTAGGGACCCCCGATCTCACAGATACGCAGTATTTT.

This clonotype was counted only a few times. The chain joins TRBV11-2 to TRBJ1-2; D not resolved. The CDR3 length is 13 residues. V lost 3 bases to trimming and J lost 8 bases, with 13 bases between them. Germline values: CDR1 SGHAT, CDR2 FQNNGV. Written as DNA, the CDR3 is TGTGCCAGCAGCTTCCCGGGGAGGGAGGGCTACACCTTC. Protein product: CASSFPGREGYTF.

There are many counts of this clonotype. This rearrangement joins TRBV7-9 to TRBJ2-7; 7 bases are a match to TRBD1. After removal of 3 bases from V and 3 bases from J, the junction contained 20 bases not matched to a gene. CDR1 and CDR2 (germline): SEHNR, FQNEAQ (reference sequence). This CDR3 comprises 19 residues. CDR3 amino acids: CASSFSFSPSLQGNYEQYV. The CDR3 DNA reads TGTGCCAGCAGCTTTTCCTTTTCCCCAAGCTTACAGGGGAACTACGAGCAGTACGTC.

This sequence joins TRBV7-9 and TRBJ2-3, with D hard to call. In germline, CDR1 is SEHNR, CDR2 FQNEAQ (reference sequence). With 11 bases removed from V and 0 bases from J, the gap between germline ends came to 12 bases. CDR3 size: 13 residues. In DNA form, the CDR3 reads TGTGCCGGGGTTTTCGAGAGCACAGATACGCAGTATTTT. Residues: CAGVFESTDTQYF.

The V call is TRBV27, the J call TRBJ2-3; TRBD2 is a possible D gene (6 bases). The CDR3 is made up of 16 amino acids. Trimming took off 3 bases at V and 2 bases at J, with 15 bases between the two ends. Germline lookup yields CDR1 MNHEY and CDR2 SMNVEV (reference sequence). For the CDR3, the DNA is TGTGCCAGCAGTTTTGGAGGGATCCCGTCCACAGATACGCAGTATTTT. Translating it yields CASSFGGIPSTDTQYF.

This clonotype has more than one count but fewer than ten. The V call is TRBV6-5, the J call TRBJ2-3, with D possibly matching TRBD1 (6 bases). The length of the CDR3 is 13 residues. V lost 6 bases and J lost 6, with 13 bases in between. The V gene's germline CDR1 is MNHEY and CDR2 SVGAGI. The DNA for the CDR3 is TGTGCCAGCAGGAAATCAGGGGAGGATACGCAGTATTTT. This sequence encodes CASRKSGEDTQYF.